This T cell receptor (beta chain) was obtained from a study of response to subunit inactivated influenza vaccine. This clonotype showed up just a few times. What it binds is unknown. TCRdb re-derived calls from the RT-PCR reads in MiXCR, one entry per CDR3 protein. The sample yields roughly 760,000 distinct CDR3 sequences, roughly 20% seen once. Study-wide results and caveats: Every seasonal influenza vaccination brings in few new T cells, the authors suggested.

This sample comprised PBMCs from blood, obtained 5 to 6 days after vaccination. The receptor's source is a man aged 45 to 65 who received an inactivated influenza vaccine.

This chain's CDR3 is CASSQEAEQETQYF. DNA of the CDR3: TGCGCCAGCAGCCAAGAGGCGGAACAAGAGACCCAGTACTTC. The genes are TRBV4-1 and TRBJ2-5; D remains unclear. V lost 0 bases to trimming and J lost 2 bases, with 7 bases between them. The CDR3 is 14 amino acids. Germline V gene sequence: CDR1 MGHRA, CDR2 YSYEKL.